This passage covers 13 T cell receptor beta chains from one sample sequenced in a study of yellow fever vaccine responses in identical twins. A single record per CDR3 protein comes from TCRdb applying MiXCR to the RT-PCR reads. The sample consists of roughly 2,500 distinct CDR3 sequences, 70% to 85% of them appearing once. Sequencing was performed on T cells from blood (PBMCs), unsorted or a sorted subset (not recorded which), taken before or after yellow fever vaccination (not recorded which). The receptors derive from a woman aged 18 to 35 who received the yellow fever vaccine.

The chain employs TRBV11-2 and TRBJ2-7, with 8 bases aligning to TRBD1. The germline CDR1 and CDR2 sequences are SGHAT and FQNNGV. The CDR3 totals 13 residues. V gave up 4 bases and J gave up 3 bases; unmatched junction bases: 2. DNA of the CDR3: TGTGCCAGCAGCTGGGGACAGGTCTACGAGCAGTACTTC. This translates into CASSWGQVYEQYF.

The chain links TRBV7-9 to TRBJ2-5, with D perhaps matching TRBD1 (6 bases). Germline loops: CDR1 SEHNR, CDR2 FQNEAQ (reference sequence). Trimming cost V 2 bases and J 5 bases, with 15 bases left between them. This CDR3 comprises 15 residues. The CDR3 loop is CASSLIPTGIETQYF. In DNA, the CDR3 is TGTGCCAGCAGCTTAATCCCAACAGGGATCGAGACCCAGTACTTC.

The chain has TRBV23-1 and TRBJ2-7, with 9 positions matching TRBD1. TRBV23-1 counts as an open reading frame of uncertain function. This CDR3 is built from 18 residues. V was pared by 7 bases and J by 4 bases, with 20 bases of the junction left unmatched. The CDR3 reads CASKQLEKGGQGAYEQYF. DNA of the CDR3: TGCGCCAGCAAACAATTGGAGAAGGGGGGACAGGGAGCTTACGAGCAGTACTTC.

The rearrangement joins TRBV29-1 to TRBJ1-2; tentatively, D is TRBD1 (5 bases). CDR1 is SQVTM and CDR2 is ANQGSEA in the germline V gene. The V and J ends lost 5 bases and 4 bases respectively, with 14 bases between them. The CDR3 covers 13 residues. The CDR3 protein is CSVPDLGGYGYTF. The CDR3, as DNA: TGCAGCGTTCCAGACTTGGGGGGCTATGGCTACACCTTC.

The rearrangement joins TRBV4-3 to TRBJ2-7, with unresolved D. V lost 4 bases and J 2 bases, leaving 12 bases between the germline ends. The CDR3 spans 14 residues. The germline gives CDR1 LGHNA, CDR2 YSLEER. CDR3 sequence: CASSPAAGAYEQYF. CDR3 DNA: TGCGCCAGCAGCCCTGCGGCAGGCGCCTACGAGCAGTACTTC.

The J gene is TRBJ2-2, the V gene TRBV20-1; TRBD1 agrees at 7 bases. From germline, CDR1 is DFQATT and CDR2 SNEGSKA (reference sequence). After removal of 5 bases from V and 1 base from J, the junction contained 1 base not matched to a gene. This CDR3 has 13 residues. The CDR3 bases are TGCAGTGCTTGGGACAGGAACACCGGGGAGCTGTTTTTT. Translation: CSAWDRNTGELFF.

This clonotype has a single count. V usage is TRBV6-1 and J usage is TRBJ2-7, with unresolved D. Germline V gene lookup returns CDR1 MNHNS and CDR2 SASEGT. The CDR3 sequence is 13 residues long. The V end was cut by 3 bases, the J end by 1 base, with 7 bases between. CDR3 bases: TGTGCCAGCAGTGAGTACGGGTCCTACGAGCAGTACTTC. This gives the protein CASSEYGSYEQYF.

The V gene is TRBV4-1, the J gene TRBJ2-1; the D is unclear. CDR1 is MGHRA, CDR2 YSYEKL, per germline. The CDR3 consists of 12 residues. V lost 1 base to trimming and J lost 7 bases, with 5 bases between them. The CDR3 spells CASSQGRNEQFF. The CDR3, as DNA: TGCGCCAGCAGCCAAGGGCGAAATGAGCAGTTCTTC.

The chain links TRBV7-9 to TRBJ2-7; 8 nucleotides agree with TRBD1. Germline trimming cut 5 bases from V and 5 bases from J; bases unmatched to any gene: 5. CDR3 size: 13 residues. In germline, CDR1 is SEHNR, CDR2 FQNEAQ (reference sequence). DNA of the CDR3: TGTGCCAGCAGCCTACAGGGGGACCACGAGCAGTACTTC. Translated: CASSLQGDHEQYF.

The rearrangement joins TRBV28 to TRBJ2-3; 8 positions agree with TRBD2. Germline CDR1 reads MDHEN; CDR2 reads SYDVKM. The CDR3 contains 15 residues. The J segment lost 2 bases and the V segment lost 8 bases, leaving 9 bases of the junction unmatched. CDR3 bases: TGTGCCAGCGAATTTAGCGGGGCCAACACAGATACGCAGTATTTT. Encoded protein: CASEFSGANTDTQYF.

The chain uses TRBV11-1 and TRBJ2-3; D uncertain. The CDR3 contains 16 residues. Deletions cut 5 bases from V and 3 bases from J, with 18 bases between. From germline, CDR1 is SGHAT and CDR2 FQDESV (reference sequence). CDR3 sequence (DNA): TGTGCCAGCAGCATCTCGCCCGGAACGGAGACAGATACGCAGTATTTT. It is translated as CASSISPGTETDTQYF.

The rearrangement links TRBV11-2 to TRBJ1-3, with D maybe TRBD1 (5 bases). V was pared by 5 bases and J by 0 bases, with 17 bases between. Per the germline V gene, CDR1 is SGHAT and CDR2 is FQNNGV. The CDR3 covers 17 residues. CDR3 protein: CASSPPGTLNSGNTIYF. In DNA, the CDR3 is TGTGCCAGCAGCCCCCCCGGGACGTTAAACTCTGGAAACACCATATATTTT.

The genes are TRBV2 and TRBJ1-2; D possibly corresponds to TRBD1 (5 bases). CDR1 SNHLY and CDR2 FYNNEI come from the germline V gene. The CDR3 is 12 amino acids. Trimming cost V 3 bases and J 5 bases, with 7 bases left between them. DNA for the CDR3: TGTGCCAGCAGTGACGCAGGGTATGGCTACACCTTC. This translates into CASSDAGYGYTF.